This TCR beta chain was documented in a study of long-term antiretroviral therapy in people with HIV. Study-level findings and limits: Diversity rose after ART but stayed below transplant donor controls. Information pertaining to ART adherence, viral resistance or therapeutic modifications was not obtained.

J lost 3 bases, V lost 3 bases, and 2 bases had no gene match. Germline CDR1 reads SGHNT; CDR2 reads YYREEE (reference sequence). This CDR3 is built from 15 residues. Each HIV-infected participant was given treatment in the United States. Concerning this clone itself: What it recognizes is unknown.

At survey level, the immunoSEQ assay was run in its v3.0 version. Assay used: immunoSEQ multiplex PCR; TCRdb lists only in-frame clones, some missing. The sample holds around 30,000 clones, about 96% seen once. V is TRBV5-4 and J is TRBJ2-7, with 14 bases fitting TRBD2. Material: unsorted PBMCs, obtained 5.3 years after starting antiretroviral therapy. This clonotype was obtained from a man aged 25 to 40 with HIV. The CDR3 loop reads CASSWGTSGGYEQYF. In DNA, the CDR3 is TGTGCCAGCAGCTGGGGGACTAGCGGGGGCTACGAGCAGTACTTC.